This T cell receptor beta chain was recorded in a study of blood T cell repertoires in COVID-19. Study-wide background: The analysed material was cDNA or gDNA that came from T cells, B-cell-depleted T cells, or PBMCs.

Sequencing used immunoSEQ multiplex PCR; TCRdb keeps in-frame clones, though not all of them. Of about 58,000 clones listed, more than 75% are singletons. V gave up 0 bases and J gave up 7 bases, with 3 bases separating them. CDR1 and CDR2 (germline): GTSNPN, SVGIG (reference sequence). The CDR3 totals 11 residues. The TCR comes from a man between 40 and 49 years old with active COVID-19. This rearrangement joins TRBV30 to TRBJ2-2; D uncertain. The sequenced sample was peripheral blood. The CDR3 is CAWSVLGELFF. The CDR3 DNA sequence: TGTGCCTGGAGTGTACTCGGGGAGCTGTTTTTT.